This is a list of T cell receptor beta chains from one sample in a study of beta chain features in type 1 diabetes. Only in-frame clones appear in the TCRdb table, and some are missing; sequencing was by immunoSEQ multiplex PCR. The data contain 300,000 to 350,000 clones, around 19% of them singletons. The specimen was naive CD4+ T cells from blood. The receptors were sampled from a woman aged 18 to 35 in good health. The CDR3 runs from the conserved cysteine through the conserved F or W. The order of the fields is D gene, clone size, V gene, J gene, CDR3 DNA, CDR3 protein. D genes are given only for firm matches. Only part of the rows carry a size: once, few, many, or a class if the clone is expanded.

-,few,TRBV5-1,TRBJ2-7,TGCGCCAGCAGCTACGAAAGGGGCGAGCAGTACTTC,CASSYERGEQYF
TRBD1,few,TRBV6-5,TRBJ2-1,TGTGCCAGCAGTTACTCGAGGACAGGGGGAGGTGAGCAGTTCTTC,CASSYSRTGGGEQFF
-,-,TRBV30,TRBJ1-1,TGTGCCCGGTGGGAGCAGGCGAACACTGAAGCTTTCTTT,CARWEQANTEAFF
-,-,TRBV29-1,TRBJ2-7,TGCAGCGTTGTCGAGGATACATACTCCTACGAGCAGTACTTC,CSVVEDTYSYEQYF
-,-,TRBV7-2,TRBJ2-1,TGTGCCAGCAGCTTAAGGCCCGGTCCGGGGAATGAGCAGTTCTTC,CASSLRPGPGNEQFF
-,-,TRBV2,TRBJ1-2,TGTGCCTCCAACGGACAGACGAGCTATGGCTACACCTTC,CASNGQTSYGYTF
TRBD1,few,TRBV6-5,TRBJ2-6,TGTGCCAGCAGAGGGACAGTCTCTGGGGCCAACGTCCTGACTTTC,CASRGTVSGANVLTF
TRBD2,-,TRBV18,TRBJ2-1,TGTGCCAGCTCACCAGGGACTAGCGGGACTTTCGGCAATGAGCAGTTCTTC,CASSPGTSGTFGNEQFF
-,few,TRBV5-1,TRBJ2-1,TGCGCCAGCAGCCCCCTCTCTAGCAACCAGAATGAGCAGTTCTTC,CASSPLSSNQNEQFF
-,-,TRBV6-6,TRBJ2-3,TGTGCCAGCAGATCTCTAGCTGAGGGCACAGATACGCAGTATTTT,CASRSLAEGTDTQYF
-,few,TRBV9,TRBJ2-1,TGTGCCAGCAGCGTAGTTAGCGATTCCAATGAGCAGTTCTTC,CASSVVSDSNEQFF
TRBD2,few,TRBV10-3,TRBJ2-2,TGTGCCATCAGTGAGCCCACTAGCGGGCTCACCGGGGAGCTGTTTTTT,CAISEPTSGLTGELFF
TRBD2,-,TRBV6-5,TRBJ2-3,TGTGCCAGCAGCAACCAGCGGGGGTCTACAGATACGCAGTATTTT,CASSNQRGSTDTQYF
-,few,TRBV28,TRBJ2-5,TGTGCCAGCAGTGCGAAGACCCAGTACTTC,CASSAKTQYF
-,-,TRBV18,TRBJ2-5,TGTGCCAGCTCACCAGAGGGACAAGAGACCCAGTACTTC,CASSPEGQETQYF
TRBD2,few,TRBV4-1,TRBJ2-3,TGCGCCAGCAGCCAATCAGCGGGAGGGGAAACAGATACGCAGTATTTT,CASSQSAGGETDTQYF
-,few,TRBV29-1,TRBJ2-5,TGCAGCGTCGCCAGGGTCCTACAAGAGACCCAGTACTTC,CSVARVLQETQYF
-,-,TRBV5-1,TRBJ2-7,TGCGCCAGCAGCTTGTGGAGGTTCGCGTTATACGAGCAGTACTTC,CASSLWRFALYEQYF
-,-,TRBV2,TRBJ2-1,TGTGCCAGCAGTCTTACCCGGAGAAATGAGCAGTTCTTC,CASSLTRRNEQFF
-,few,TRBV4-2,TRBJ2-7,TGTGCCAGCAGCCAAGAGAATGCACTATTCTACGAGCAGTACTTC,CASSQENALFYEQYF
-,few,TRBV30,TRBJ2-2,TGTGCCTGGACCCTCACCGGGGAGCTGTTTTTT,CAWTLTGELFF
TRBD2,-,TRBV11-2,TRBJ2-7,TGTGCCAGCAGCTACGTCGGACCTAGCGGGGCCGTTCGGAGGAACGAGCAGTACTTC,CASSYVGPSGAVRRNEQYF
TRBD2,few,TRBV7-8,TRBJ2-3,TGTGCCAGCAGCTTCCGGGGGGGTAGCACAGATACGCAGTATTTT,CASSFRGGSTDTQYF
-,-,TRBV27,TRBJ2-3,TGTGCCAGCAGTTTCCCTGGCCCGACAGATACGCAGTATTTT,CASSFPGPTDTQYF
TRBD1,-,TRBV4-3,TRBJ2-7,TGCGCCAGCAGCCAGTTGACAGGGGGCCTCTACGAGCAGTACTTC,CASSQLTGGLYEQYF
TRBD1,-,TRBV11-2,TRBJ2-1,TGTGCCAGCAGCCAGCGAACAGGGGACAATGAGCAGTTCTTC,CASSQRTGDNEQFF
TRBD2,few,TRBV5-4,TRBJ2-3,TGTGCCAGCAGGGCCGGACTAGCGGGAGCAGATACGCAGTATTTT,CASRAGLAGADTQYF
TRBD1,-,TRBV5-4,TRBJ2-1,TGTGCCAGCAGCATGCTTGGGACAGGTGAGATCCATGAGCAGTTCTTC,CASSMLGTGEIHEQFF
-,-,TRBV9,TRBJ2-7,TGTGCCAGCAGCGTAGCTGGTTTGGGGGGGCTTTCCTACGAGCAGTACTTC,CASSVAGLGGLSYEQYF
TRBD1,-,TRBV18,TRBJ2-7,TGTGCCAGCTCACTTGGGACAGGGCCCTCCTACGAGCAGTACTTC,CASSLGTGPSYEQYF
TRBD1,few,TRBV7-9,TRBJ2-1,TGTGCCAGCAGATGGGACAGCTCCTACAATGAGCAGTTCTTC,CASRWDSSYNEQFF
TRBD2,-,TRBV5-1,TRBJ2-1,TGCGCCAGCAGCTTGGCCGCGGGAGGGTCTTACAATGAGCAGTTCTTC,CASSLAAGGSYNEQFF
-,-,TRBV7-2,TRBJ2-5,TGTGCCAGCAGCTTAGCTATGACAGCGCTCCGGGTAGGGACCCAGTACTTC,CASSLAMTALRVGTQYF
TRBD1,few,TRBV9,TRBJ1-1,TGTGCCAGCAGCAACGGACAGGATAACACTGAAGCTTTCTTT,CASSNGQDNTEAFF
TRBD2,-,TRBV5-1,TRBJ2-3,TGCGCCAGCAGCTTGGAACTAGCGGGAGGAGATACGCAGTATTTT,CASSLELAGGDTQYF
TRBD1,-,TRBV7-3,TRBJ1-6,TGTGCCAGCAGCTCACAGGGGGCTAATAATTCACCCCTCCACTTT,CASSSQGANNSPLHF
-,once,TRBV5-1,TRBJ2-1,TGCGCCAGCAGCTTACAGCTTAATGAGCAGTTCTTC,CASSLQLNEQFF
TRBD1,-,TRBV9,TRBJ2-5,TGTGCCAGCAGCCCCGGGACAGGGACAGGATGGACCCAGTACTTC,CASSPGTGTGWTQYF
TRBD1,few,TRBV9,TRBJ2-1,TGTGCCAGCAGCGTAGGGGGACAGGGGAGGAATGAGCAGTTCTTC,CASSVGGQGRNEQFF
TRBD2,few,TRBV4-1,TRBJ2-3,TGCGCCAGCAGCGCCTCACCAGCGGGAGCTGGCACAGATACGCAGTATTTT,CASSASPAGAGTDTQYF
TRBD1,-,TRBV30,TRBJ1-5,TGTGCCTGGACCATGACAGGGAGCAATCAGCCCCAGCATTTT,CAWTMTGSNQPQHF
-,few,TRBV5-6,TRBJ2-5,TGTGCCAGCAGTTGGAGAAGGCAGGAGACCCAGTACTTC,CASSWRRQETQYF
TRBD2,few,TRBV30,TRBJ2-7,TGTGCTCTAGCGGCTACCTACGAGCAGTACTTC,CALAATYEQYF
-,few,TRBV7-2,TRBJ1-5,TGTGCCAGCAGCTCACCGGGTCAGCCCCAGCATTTT,CASSSPGQPQHF